This T cell receptor (beta chain) comes out of a study of cytomegalovirus exposure and HLA in healthy donors (dated by TCRdb to about 2017). Describing the broader study: An earlier analysis of some 600 of the donors reported around 280 Gb of sequence data and 117 million unique TCR beta sequences obtained from some 170 million T cells. Every repertoire in the discovery cohort had been generated on one and the same sequencing platform. Besides the first cohort of hundreds of subjects, a separate validation cohort made up of some 110 different subjects was used. The genetic ancestry cluster associated with self-reported Caucasian donors included around four fifths of the 398 genotyped donors. HLA typing covered class I and class II loci at four-digit resolution. The aim of the study was to test whether cataloging public T cell receptors could identify signatures of past pathogen exposure. About 330 gigabases of sequencing data and roughly 81 million unique TCR sequences made up an early release that covered some 640 HLA-typed donors. On average, roughly 250,000 unique TCR beta nucleotide sequences were sequenced per donor among a few hundred genotyped donors of the cohort, with roughly 18% of those sequences being non-productive. An earlier analysis of fewer than 700 of the donors applied high-throughput TCR beta sequencing to assess whether each TCR beta V gene segment acted as functional or pseudogenic. The study used immunosequencing to profile the T cell repertoires of about 670 subjects and linked those repertoires to cytomegalovirus serostatus. To study patterns of TCR occurrence, a later analysis re-analyzed previously published TCR beta repertoires from under 750 donors and added high-resolution HLA genotyping. Typing coverage differed by locus: A, B, C, DRB1 and DQB1 were typed in roughly 620-640 donors, DQA1 in 522, DPA1 in 600 to 610, and DPB1 in 472. Roughly five DR-DQ haplotypes were handled as single units for association and clustering because linkage in the cohort was strong. Donor age, sex, ethnicity and CMV serostatus were compiled together with the repertoire data. The later analysis used no new phenotypic data to find candidate immune exposures, relying instead on TCR beta sequences and their occurrence across donors. The study combined high-throughput TCR immunosequencing, statistical association of individual TCRs with disease status, and machine learning to predict cytomegalovirus infection status. A later genetic analysis took genome-wide SNP genotypes for about 65% of the 666 donors and used that subset as a discovery cohort. Study-wide conclusions, independent of this receptor: According to a later analysis, parvovirus B19, influenza, CMV and Epstein-Barr virus appeared linked to several top co-occurrence clusters. A later analysis found that most CMV-associated TCR beta chains appeared HLA-restricted, with HLA associations seemingly driven largely by CMV exposure. Most TCR sequences were seen in very few donors, while some public TCRs were found in many individuals. In a later analysis, HLA-associated TCR beta chains showed more clonal expansion and lower generation probabilities than non-associated chains that were equally common. In an earlier analysis of some 500 of the donors, most TCR beta V segments were observed in productive rearrangements about 87% or about 30% of the time, broadly matching IMGT annotations. In the study, 150 to 200 TCR beta chains were listed as associated with cytomegalovirus. In a later analysis, over 15,000 TCR beta sequences were associated with specific HLA alleles at a false discovery rate of 0.05. The classifier was reported to diagnose cytomegalovirus status with high specificity and sensitivity in both the original and validation cohorts. Strong co-occurrence of HLA alleles, especially DR and DQ, made assigning TCR associations to individual alleles difficult. A cluster of highly shared sequence variants was judged likely to represent a technical artifact of the sequencing pipeline. A further reported finding was that TCR beta sequences accurately predicted the HLA-A and HLA-B alleles for most subjects in the first cohort. It was suggested by the authors that the approach could potentially be generalized to other disease states and immunological phenotypes. Because the 87-base-pair reads could not distinguish some IMGT-functional V segments, including TRBV6-2 and TRBV6-3, those segments were excluded. Presence/absence analyses assumed roughly uniform sequencing depth across donors, an assumption that may not hold. In vitro tests confirmed that a few of the cytomegalovirus-associated TCR beta chains recognize cytomegalovirus antigens. HLA typing was unavailable for some donors at each locus, so association tests used only the typed subset. In a later analysis, TCR association rates were found to vary across HLA loci, with the most associated TCRs seen for DRB1 alleles and the fewest for HLA-C alleles. In a later genetic analysis, fewer N-insertions in productive TCRs were reported among donors in an Asian-associated ancestry cluster than the roughly 700-donor mean. Correlated functional status among segregating V segments might reflect linkage disequilibrium, but an unknown experimental factor could not be ruled out. Approximately 18 rarely observed V segments, including chromosome 9 orphons, were excluded from the earlier analysis of about 600 of the donors because counts were too low. Only TCR beta chains were sequenced in this cohort, and the absence of alpha or paired-chain data limited detectable features. V-gene and J-gene trimming of TCR beta chains was associated with a missense DCLRE1C variant in a later genetic analysis, and the association was replicated in an independent cohort. Immune exposure information for the cohort was limited to CMV serostatus.

Library method: the immunoSEQ multiplex PCR assay. For the multiplex PCR, a mixture combining 60 forward primers for TCR Vbeta segments and 13 reverse primers for TCR Jbeta segments was used. Amplification of the CDR3 region of rearranged TCR beta genes was performed with a multiplex PCR assay on genomic DNA. The amplified TCR beta libraries were sequenced on the Illumina HiSeq System as 87-base-pair reads. Under the source paper's analysis protocol: Across the 640 or so repertoires, a later analysis counted tens of millions of unique TCR beta chains, 9.5 million to 13 million of which were shared by at least two donors. A nearest-neighbor algorithm error-corrected the raw reads and collapsed the reads into unique sequences, merging closely related sequences to remove PCR and sequencing errors. To assign V, D and J gene segments, CDR3 sequences were aligned to IMGT reference sequences. For a sequence to be retained, a match of at least six nucleotides was required to both a V gene segment and a J gene segment. A rearrangement was called productive if the CDR3 had no stop codons and remained in frame with V and J, and every other rearrangement was called non-productive. CDR3 was defined according to IMGT convention as the region running from the second conserved V-encoded cysteine to the conserved J-encoded phenylalanine. Sequences without an unambiguous match to a single V gene segment were excluded from the earlier analysis of approximately 560 of the donors. In an earlier analysis of a few hundred of the donors, V segments were called functional above 56.7% productive rearrangements and were called segregating when the between-donor standard deviation exceeded 5%. A statistical classification framework was built for diagnosing cytomegalovirus status from the catalog of TCR beta chain sequences. In a later analysis, V and J genes were assigned by comparing TCR nucleotide sequences against IMGT/GENE-DB human TR gene sequences. Using the TCRdist pipeline, a later analysis assigned CDR3 sequences along with most-parsimonious VDJ recombination scenarios. A later analysis defined each TCR beta chain by its CDR3 amino acid sequence plus V-gene family, and excluded reads lacking a unique V-gene family. As a way to deal with suspected cross-contamination and a sequencing artifact, a later analysis dropped under 600 nucleotide sequences that were highly shared and had low generation probability. In a later analysis, a clonal expansion index was calculated for each public chain from normalized within-repertoire ranks of inferred template counts. A later analysis computed generation probabilities with a VDJ recombination model fitted to out-of-frame rearrangements, and checked the results against IGoR. In a later analysis, TCR-TCR, TCR-HLA and TCR-CMV co-occurrence was scored with hypergeometric tests, and a repertoire-size bias correction was applied to TCR pairs. A later analysis estimated false discovery rates by permuting HLA or CMV assignments 20 times. A later analysis grouped co-occurring TCRs with DBSCAN, adding TCRdist sequence similarity when clustering within HLA-allele-positive subsets. For co-occurrence clustering, repertoires with fewer than 30,000 or more than 120,000 public chains were excluded, along with roughly 5 repertoires with anomalous nucleotide sharing. The table was pulled from immuneACCESS by TCRdb, which kept in-frame rearrangements only. Such tables lose some clones; where checked, under half of the loss comes from unresolved V genes, and the rest has no known cause. That table furnishes V, J and clone size, whereas the DNA furnished D and trimming. The sample records just over 150,000 clones, 60% to 85% of which are singletons. The ten largest account for approximately 3% of the sample.

V drops 2 bases and J drops 1 base, leaving 11 bases in between. The CDR3 covers 16 residues, taking in both the cysteine and the phenylalanine. Of all the DNA, just the CDR3 is kept, 48 bases in frame from base 1. Looking up the germline V gene yields CDR1 SGHVS and CDR2 FQNEAQ. The cohort was made up of several hundred healthy bone marrow donors. All cohort members were sampled while nominally healthy, although unrecorded immune exposures were likely present. The donor was CMV seronegative and was included in the group of about 350 seronegative cohort members. A peripheral blood sample was collected from each donor, and TCR beta sequencing was performed on peripheral blood mononuclear cells. The Qiagen DNeasy Blood Extraction Kit was used to extract genomic DNA from the blood cell samples. Details on this clone: It lacks a known antigen. No quality values exist for individual bases; no much larger clone is one base distant.

The sequenced sample was PBMCs. Rearrangement joined TRBV7-8 to TRBJ1-4; too little of a D gene remains to name it. This TCR was recovered from a woman in her thirties or forties in good health and CMV-seronegative. The bases are TGTGCCAGCAGCTTATTTCCGGGGAAAACTAATGAAAAACTGTTTTTT. Its translation reads: CASSLFPGKTNEKLFF.